The 10 T cell receptor beta chains below all came from one sample that was sequenced in a study of CD8 T cells in ankylosing spondylitis. TCRdb re-called the 5' RACE reads with MiXCR, one entry per CDR3 protein. The sample lists approximately 300,000 distinct CDR3 sequences, about 20% occurring once. Material: blood, either unsorted or a sorted T cell fraction (not recorded which). All receptors come from a female donor with ankylosing spondylitis or in good health (not recorded which).

V gene TRBV11-1 combines with J gene TRBJ2-7; 9 nucleotides align to TRBD1. CDR3 length equals 15 residues. The germline V gene has CDR1 SGHAT and CDR2 FQDESV (reference sequence). With 5 bases clipped from V and 7 bases from J, the junction kept 12 bases outside the gene matches. CDR3 sequence: CASSARTGASVEQYF. As DNA, the CDR3 is TGTGCCAGCAGCGCCAGGACAGGGGCCTCCGTGGAGCAGTACTTC.

V and J are TRBV5-5 and TRBJ2-3, with TRBD2 matching 7 bases. V shed 0 bases, J shed 1 base, and the junction held 5 bases outside the gene matches. Germline loops: CDR1 SGHKS, CDR2 YYEKEE (reference sequence). The CDR3 has 16 amino acids. The CDR3 spells CASSLELATRTDTQYF. DNA of the CDR3: TGTGCCAGCAGCTTGGAACTAGCGACCCGCACAGATACGCAGTATTTT.

This clonotype was recorded many times. The CDR3 DNA reads TGCAGCGTCGATATAGCGGGAGTGGTCTACGAGCAGTACTTC. Translating gives CSVDIAGVVYEQYF. The chain joins TRBV29-1 to TRBJ2-7; 9 positions agree with TRBD2. Trimming took 6 bases from V and 3 from J; bases not matched to a gene: 9. Germline V gene data show CDR1 as SQVTM and CDR2 as ANQGSEA. This CDR3 comprises 14 residues.

V is TRBV28 and J is TRBJ2-7, with D hard to call. V was trimmed by 8 bases and J by 3 bases, leaving 11 bases between them. The germline gives CDR1 MDHEN, CDR2 SYDVKM. The length of the CDR3 is 12 residues. CDR3 residues: CASSDSVYEQYF. CDR3 nucleotide sequence: TGTGCCAGCTCCGACTCCGTCTACGAGCAGTACTTC. The variable domain in full, with the rest retrieved from reference TRBV28 and TRBJ2-7, is DVKVTQSSRYLVKRTGEKVFLECVQDMDHENMFWYRQDPGLGLRLIYFSYDVKMKEKGDIPEGYSVSREKKERFSLILESASTNQTSMYLCASSDSVYEQYFGPGTRLTVT.

This clonotype was observed a handful of times. The V call is TRBV15, the J call TRBJ2-3, with D possibly matching TRBD1 (6 bases). The CDR3 is made up of 13 amino acids. The V gene lost 1 base and the J gene lost 9 bases, with 11 bases spanning the gap. Germline V lookup: CDR1 LNHNV, CDR2 YYDKDF (reference sequence). The DNA of the CDR3 is TGTGCCACCAGCAGAGCACAGGGCACGACGCAGTATTTT. It translates to CATSRAQGTTQYF.

V is TRBV11-2 and J is TRBJ2-1; D is undetermined. Trimming left V 4 bases short and J 0 bases short, with 10 bases between. The CDR3 is 15 residues long. Per germline, CDR1 SGHAT and CDR2 FQNNGV. The CDR3 loop reads CASSSVGRSYNEQFF. CDR3 DNA: TGTGCCAGCAGCTCCGTAGGGCGCTCCTACAATGAGCAGTTCTTC.

This clonotype was detected a few times. The rearrangement uses TRBV5-1 and TRBJ2-1, with 8 nucleotides matching TRBD2. Germline CDR1 is SGHRS and CDR2 is YFSETQ. The CDR3 has 15 amino acids. J lost 3 bases, V lost 9 bases, and 11 bases had no gene match. The chain's CDR3 is CANFPGLGNYNEQFF. CDR3 DNA: TGCGCCAACTTCCCGGGACTAGGGAACTACAATGAGCAGTTCTTC.

The chain joins TRBV20-1 to TRBJ2-4; D ambiguous. The CDR3 has 16 amino acids. Trimming left V 4 bases short and J 7 bases short, with 23 bases between. Germline CDR1 reads DFQATT; CDR2 reads SNEGSKA (reference sequence). DNA for the CDR3: TGCAGTGCTACGCCAACCTGGAGCGAGAGAGTGAACATTCAGTACTTC. Translating it yields CSATPTWSERVNIQYF.

The chain combines TRBV6-1 with TRBJ2-7; tentatively, D is TRBD1 or TRBD2 (5 bases each). The CDR3 contains 16 residues. Germline V gene sequence: CDR1 MNHNS, CDR2 SASEGT. Trimming stripped 5 bases from V and 2 bases from J, with 19 bases between. CDR3 bases: TGTGCCAGCAGTCGCACCCCCGGGGCTCTCGCCTACGAGCAGTACTTC. Translation: CASSRTPGALAYEQYF.

This clonotype has more than one count but fewer than ten. The V and J genes are TRBV20-1 and TRBJ2-3; the match to TRBD2 covers 9 bases. Germline loops: CDR1 DFQATT, CDR2 SNEGSKA (reference sequence). This CDR3 contains 14 residues. The CDR3 sequence: CSEISSGATDTQYF. CDR3 coding DNA: TGCAGCGAGATTTCTAGCGGGGCTACAGATACGCAGTATTTT.